Described below is a single TCR beta chain sequence and its context. This clone came up once. The target of this receptor is not known. The input lacks base qualities; no much larger clone sits a single base away. This record belongs to a study of a mutant IDH1 vaccine in newly diagnosed glioma (dated by TCRdb to the early 2020s). With respect to the entire study: Patients received eight vaccinations in weeks 1, 3, 5, 7, 11, 15, 19 and 23, corresponding to visits V03 through V10. Vaccination started 4-6 weeks after radiotherapy alone, or was given together with temozolomide cycles in the groups whose treatment included chemotherapy. Of the approximately 33 patients who were treated, around 62% were male and 37.5% were female, and the mean age was roughly 40 years. Before enrollment, patients had received standard therapy of radiotherapy alone, temozolomide alone, or radiochemotherapy with temozolomide; most received the combination. Peripheral blood samples were drawn at six visits, namely V03 (baseline), V05, V07, V10, V12 and V13. For exploratory analyses, some 24 treated patients had longitudinal TCRB deep sequencing done wherever samples were available. Study-level results and caveats: Vaccine-induced immune responses across multiple MHC alleles were detected in 93.3% of patients. Selection of PBMC samples for TCRB deep sequencing was based on availability. According to the authors, sample limitations meant that analyses of patient blood samples could not be reproduced. Pseudoprogression seemed to be unrelated to changes in the top peripheral T cell clonotypes found by TCRB sequencing.

This specimen's time point label, per the study, means: week 11, during vaccination. A 20-mer mutant IDH1 peptide at 300 micrograms in Montanide made up each vaccine dose, which was injected subcutaneously together with topical imiquimod. Donors had newly diagnosed WHO grade 3 or 4 IDH1-mutant astrocytomas with loss of nuclear ATRX. The samples were drawn from NOA16, a multicentre, single-arm, open-label phase I trial in Germany that tested a mutant IDH1 peptide vaccine in humans for the first time. The DNeasy Blood and Tissue Kit was used to extract genomic DNA from EDTA blood for TCRB sequencing. Receptors were amplified or captured by the immunoSEQ multiplex PCR assay. Rearranged TCR beta chain sequences were amplified with the hsTCRB Kit following the manufacturer's protocol. An Illumina MiSeq was used to sequence the TCRB libraries. In the paper's pipeline: The kit vendor's proprietary platform handled demultiplexing, trimming and gene mapping. The clones in this table, taken by TCRdb from immuneACCESS, are in-frame only. Not every clone is retained; where verified, under half of the shortfall comes from an unresolved V gene, and the cause of the rest is unknown. V, J and clone size are taken as reported in that table, and D and trimming were inferred from the DNA itself. The sample contains 30,000 to 35,000 clones, around 91% of them found a single time. The ten largest make up less than 25% of the sample.

This specimen consisted of PBMCs, obtained from a glioma patient whose treatment included an IDH1 peptide vaccine. This clonotype was obtained from a young man with glioma.

The DNA sequence is TGCAGCGTTGAGGACGGAATGAACACTGAAGCTTTCTTT. Its protein reads: CSVEDGMNTEAFF. The chain joins TRBV29-1 to TRBJ1-1; the D gene cannot be named for sure. The junction shows trimming of 3 bases on V and 0 bases on J, plus 8 bases between the germline ends. The CDR3 goes from the cysteine to the phenylalanine over 13 residues. Only the CDR3 region is kept as DNA, spanning 39 bases read in frame from base 1. CDR1 and CDR2 are read off the germline V gene as SQVTM and ANQGSEA.